This passage covers 17 T cell receptor beta chains from one sample sequenced in a study of T and B cells in COVID-19 patients. From blood, 250-500 ng of genomic DNA served as TRB template. BIOMED2 TRB-A/B primer pools were used in multiplex TRB PCR. In TCRdb, the multiplex PCR reads were re-called with MiXCR into one record per CDR3 protein. The sample gives approximately 20,000 distinct CDR3 sequences, around 28% of which show up once; about 3% is in the top ten. Sequenced: blood. The receptors come from a human donor who had recovered from COVID-19.

This chain uses TRBV27 with TRBJ2-3, with 9 bases matching TRBD2. V was clipped by 3 bases and J by 0 bases; unmatched bases: 7. Germline values: CDR1 MNHEY, CDR2 SMNVEV (reference sequence). This CDR3 comprises 17 residues. The CDR3 region has the DNA TGTGCCAGCAGTTTGGGGCTAGCGGGGACTAGCACAGATACGCAGTATTTT. This sequence encodes CASSLGLAGTSTDTQYF.

V usage is TRBV20-1 and J usage is TRBJ1-2; tentative D call: TRBD1 (5 bases). V lost 0 bases to trimming and J lost 4 bases, with 12 bases between them. CDR3 length equals 14 residues. In germline, CDR1 is DFQATT, CDR2 SNEGSKA (reference sequence). This chain's CDR3 is CSARDGATAYGYTF. CDR3 in DNA: TGCAGTGCTAGAGATGGGGCCACAGCCTATGGCTACACCTTC.

The sample holds a few counts of this clonotype. The rearrangement uses TRBV6-5 and TRBJ1-3, with no clear D. Between the trimmed V and J ends, which lost 0 bases and 1 base, there was a span of 13 bases. The CDR3 sequence is 17 residues long. The germline V gene encodes CDR1 MNHEY and CDR2 SVGAGI. Here the CDR3 DNA reads TGTGCCAGCAGTTACTCGCCGGGATGGACGTCTGGAAACACCATATATTTT. This codes for CASSYSPGWTSGNTIYF.

The CDR3 sequence is CASSLDTGVEVQYF. CDR3 coding DNA: TGCGCCAGCAGCTTGGACACAGGGGTCGAGGTCCAGTACTTC. The genes are TRBV5-1 and TRBJ2-5, with 7 nucleotides matching TRBD1. This CDR3 has 14 amino acids. Germline values: CDR1 SGHRS, CDR2 YFSETQ. V lost 0 bases and J lost 10; bases outside the gene matches: 9.

The gene calls are TRBV10-2 and TRBJ2-7; 10 bases agree with TRBD2. Germline lookup yields CDR1 WSHSY and CDR2 SAAADI. This CDR3 spans 14 amino acids. V dropped 3 bases and J dropped 2; count of bases not matched to a gene: 1. DNA of the CDR3: TGCGCCAGCAGTGACCTAGCGGGAGCCTACGAGCAGTACTTC. Translation: CASSDLAGAYEQYF.

By share, this clonotype counts as medium-sized. V is TRBV29-1 and J is TRBJ2-5; perhaps TRBD2 as D (6 bases). V was clipped by 5 bases and J by 2 bases, with 12 bases between them. This CDR3 region has 13 residues. The V gene's germline CDR1 is SQVTM and CDR2 ANQGSEA. The CDR3 sequence is CSVLREPQETQYF. The CDR3 bases are TGCAGCGTTCTACGGGAGCCACAAGAGACCCAGTACTTC. Full variable domain (outside the CDR3, taken from reference TRBV29-1 and TRBJ2-5): SAVISQKPSRDICQRGTSLTIQCQVDSQVTMMFWYRQQPGQSLTLIATANQGSEATYESGFVIDKFPISRPNLTFSTLTVSNMSPEDSSIYLCSVLREPQETQYFGPGTRLLVL.

J is TRBJ2-7 and V is TRBV20-1; the D is unclear. The CDR3 extends over 12 amino acids. Per the germline V gene, CDR1 is DFQATT and CDR2 is SNEGSKA (reference sequence). The V gene lost 0 bases and the J gene lost 6 bases, with 9 bases spanning the gap. CDR3 coding DNA: TGCAGTGCTAGAGAATCGCAGACCGAGCAGTACTTC. Residues: CSARESQTEQYF.

V gene TRBV29-1 combines with J gene TRBJ2-3, with 12 bases aligning to TRBD1. This CDR3 has 14 residues. The junction had 6 bases not matched to a gene; V was cut back by 8 bases and J by 3 bases. Germline lookup yields CDR1 SQVTM and CDR2 ANQGSEA. CDR3 bases: TGCAGCCCACCGGGACAGGGGGCAACAGATACGCAGTATTTT. This encodes CSPPGQGATDTQYF.

At least ten counts were recorded for this clonotype. V and J are TRBV6-6 and TRBJ2-2, with D perhaps TRBD1 (5 bases). Germline V gene data show CDR1 as MNHNY and CDR2 as SVGAGI (reference sequence). V shed 4 bases and J shed 4 bases, with 13 bases lying between them. The CDR3 is 15 amino acids. CDR3 protein: CASSSRQSSTGELFF. As DNA, the CDR3 is TGTGCCAGCAGTTCTCGACAGTCGAGCACCGGGGAGCTGTTTTTT.

This clonotype is labeled as medium-sized (0.01 to 0.1%). This chain links TRBV19 with TRBJ2-2; 11 bases match TRBD2. CDR3 length: 16 residues. The V gene end was trimmed by 3 bases and the J gene end by 5 bases; junction bases not matched to a gene: 5. Per germline, CDR1 LNHDA and CDR2 SQIVND (reference sequence). Written as DNA, the CDR3 is TGTGCCAGTAGTATGGTAGCGGGAGGGCCGACCGGGGAGCTGTTTTTT. This translates into CASSMVAGGPTGELFF.

This clonotype was picked up a small number of times. The chain recombines TRBV12-3 or TRBV12-4 with TRBJ1-3; the match to TRBD1 covers 10 bases. This CDR3 region has 14 residues. V shed 5 bases and J 3 bases; nucleotides not matched to a gene: 1. The CDR3 DNA follows: TGTGCCAGCAGTCGGACAGGGGGTGGAAACACCATATATTTT. Encoded protein: CASSRTGGGNTIYF.

A few counts support this clonotype. The J gene is TRBJ1-2, the V gene TRBV30, with D possibly TRBD1 on 5 matching bases. V was trimmed by 5 bases and J by 5 bases, leaving 12 bases between them. Germline V CDR1 and CDR2: GTSNPN, SVGIG (reference sequence). The CDR3 has 12 residues. This chain's CDR3 is CAWSTGTYGYTF. The CDR3 DNA follows: TGTGCCTGGTCCACGGGGACTTATGGCTACACCTTC.

This clonotype was detected a few times. The chain uses TRBV6-5 and TRBJ1-2; D is unclear. The CDR3 is 14 amino acids. Germline CDR1 MNHEY, CDR2 SVGAGI. Trimming removed 6 bases at V and 4 bases at J, with 15 bases between. CDR3 nucleotides: TGTGCCAGCAGGGACCGCGACGGACTCTATGGCTACACCTTC. Amino acid sequence: CASRDRDGLYGYTF.

This clonotype turned up a few times. The chain couples TRBV10-3 to TRBJ1-4; TRBD1 aligns across 9 bases. Trimming removed 6 bases from V and 3 bases from J; junction bases left unmatched: 8. The CDR3 is 16 residues long. Looked up from germline, CDR1 is ENHRY and CDR2 is SYGVKD. This CDR3 reads CAIRNGTGSANEKLFF. CDR3 DNA: TGTGCCATCAGAAACGGGACAGGGAGTGCTAATGAAAAACTGTTTTTT.

The chain links TRBV18 to TRBJ2-1; D gene uncertain. From germline, CDR1 is KGHSH and CDR2 LQKENI. Trimming removed 3 bases at V and 10 bases at J, with 13 bases between. CDR3 size: 13 residues. CDR3 sequence (DNA): TGTGCCAGCTCACCTGGATACGAGCGCGAGCAGTTCTTC. As protein: CASSPGYEREQFF.

Of note for this clonotype: At one end, the junction sequence differs from germline, possibly due to a read error. This chain uses TRBV6-5 with TRBJ2-5; perhaps TRBD1 as D (6 bases). Germline V CDR1 and CDR2: MNHEY, SVGAGI. This CDR3 has 14 amino acids. The CDR3 sequence is CATSDSRGLETQYF. DNA of the CDR3: TGTGCCACCAGTGACAGCAGGGGCTTGGAGACCCAGTACTTC.

V and J are TRBV30 and TRBJ2-1; possible D gene TRBD2, 5 bases. CDR3 size: 13 residues. The V gene's germline CDR1 is GTSNPN and CDR2 SVGIG (reference sequence). V was pared by 3 bases and J by 7 bases, with 13 bases between. In DNA, the CDR3 is TGTGCCTGGAGGTGGCGGGCTTGGAATGAGCAGTTCTTC. Encoded protein: CAWRWRAWNEQFF.